In this sample, the clone carrying this TCR beta chain turned up once. No antigen is known for it. The data derive from a study of T-cell memory formation after mild COVID-19. Study-wide findings and caveats: Among clones contracting day 15 to 85, CD4/CD8 was balanced, whereas later expanders leaned CD4+. CD8+ contracting clones occupied EMRA, while CD4+ ones occupied mainly CM and EM.

Trimming cost V 0 bases and J 0 bases, with 7 bases left between them. CDR3 length equals 15 residues. Germline values: CDR1 SGHKS, CDR2 YYEKEE (reference sequence). MiXCR was run by TCRdb on the 5' RACE reads, yielding one entry per CDR3 protein. The sample has 65,000 to 95,000 distinct CDR3 sequences; 9.5% to 15% are singletons. Sequenced sample: PBMCs or a T cell subset sorted from them (not recorded which). This chain links TRBV5-5 with TRBJ1-3; no reliable D call. The TCR comes from a man between 18 and 29 years old who had mild COVID-19 (a few samples of this study predate the infection). Cell type and time point are not known. CDR3 in DNA: TGTGCCAGCAGCTTGGAATTTGGCTCTGGAAACACCATATATTTT. It encodes CASSLEFGSGNTIYF.